A selection of T cell receptor beta chains follows, all from one sample in a study of technical replicates of blood from four donors. Generated by immunoSEQ multiplex PCR, the TCRdb table keeps only in-frame clones and is missing some. The table records under 100,000 clones, around 94% of them present only once. Specimen: T cells isolated from PBMCs. The receptors stem from a human donor in good health. The CDR3 runs from the conserved cysteine through the conserved F or W. D genes are given only for firm matches. Some rows have no size entry. The others give once, few or many, or a class for an expanded clone.

clone size: -
J gene: TRBJ1-2
V gene: TRBV5-1
D gene: -
CDR3 protein: CASSLHQQGVGYTF
CDR3 DNA: TGCGCCAGCAGCTTGCACCAACAGGGCGTGGGCTACACCTTC

clone size: -
J gene: TRBJ2-1
V gene: TRBV7-2
D gene: -
CDR3 protein: CASRLTLAAHEQFF
CDR3 DNA: TGTGCCAGCAGATTGACACTAGCCGCCCATGAGCAGTTCTTC

clone size: -
J gene: TRBJ2-3
V gene: TRBV9
D gene: -
CDR3 protein: CASSVSRDFPTDTQYF
CDR3 DNA: TGTGCCAGCAGCGTTAGCCGGGACTTCCCCACAGATACGCAGTATTTT

clone size: -
J gene: TRBJ2-5
V gene: TRBV9
D gene: -
CDR3 protein: CASSVVDDKETQYF
CDR3 DNA: TGTGCCAGCAGCGTAGTCGACGACAAAGAGACCCAGTACTTC

clone size: -
J gene: TRBJ1-1
V gene: TRBV30
D gene: -
CDR3 protein: CAWVRQARGRKNTEAFF
CDR3 DNA: TGTGCCTGGGTCCGCCAGGCCAGGGGACGGAAGAACACTGAAGCTTTCTTT

clone size: -
J gene: TRBJ1-1
V gene: TRBV15
D gene: -
CDR3 protein: CATSRDKGEKAYTEAFF
CDR3 DNA: TGTGCCACCAGCAGAGATAAGGGGGAGAAGGCTTACACTGAAGCTTTCTTT

clone size: -
J gene: TRBJ2-3
V gene: TRBV4-1
D gene: TRBD2
CDR3 protein: CASSQFRNGGATDTQYF
CDR3 DNA: TGCGCCAGCAGCCAATTTCGGAACGGGGGGGCGACAGATACGCAGTATTTT

clone size: -
J gene: TRBJ2-2
V gene: TRBV7-3
D gene: TRBD2
CDR3 protein: CASSLGLAATGELFF
CDR3 DNA: TGTGCCAGCAGCTTAGGTCTAGCGGCCACCGGGGAGCTGTTTTTT

clone size: -
J gene: TRBJ2-2
V gene: TRBV7-2
D gene: -
CDR3 protein: CASSATGFTGELFF
CDR3 DNA: TGTGCCAGCAGCGCTACGGGGTTTACCGGGGAGCTGTTTTTT

clone size: -
J gene: TRBJ2-2
V gene: TRBV27
D gene: -
CDR3 protein: CASSGRGGELFF
CDR3 DNA: TGTGCCAGCAGTGGGAGAGGCGGCGAGCTGTTTTTT

clone size: -
J gene: TRBJ2-1
V gene: TRBV10-3
D gene: TRBD2
CDR3 protein: CAIRAGGLNEQFF
CDR3 DNA: TGTGCCATCCGGGCCGGGGGGTTGAATGAGCAGTTCTTC

clone size: -
J gene: TRBJ1-2
V gene: TRBV4-1
D gene: TRBD1
CDR3 protein: CASSQVRQGGNYGYTF
CDR3 DNA: TGCGCCAGCAGCCAGGTTAGACAGGGGGGCAACTATGGCTACACCTTC

clone size: -
J gene: TRBJ2-1
V gene: TRBV27
D gene: -
CDR3 protein: CASLNRNSYYNEQFF
CDR3 DNA: TGTGCCAGCCTCAACCGCAACAGCTACTACAATGAGCAGTTCTTC

clone size: -
J gene: TRBJ1-4
V gene: TRBV9
D gene: -
CDR3 protein: CASSRERGELFF
CDR3 DNA: TGTGCCAGCAGCCGGGAGAGGGGTGAACTGTTTTTT

clone size: -
J gene: TRBJ2-7
V gene: TRBV18
D gene: -
CDR3 protein: CASSPPYGLGATYEQYF
CDR3 DNA: TGTGCCAGCTCACCACCGTATGGTTTGGGGGCGACCTACGAGCAGTACTTC

clone size: -
J gene: TRBJ1-1
V gene: TRBV6-5
D gene: -
CDR3 protein: CASSYTGPMNTEAFF
CDR3 DNA: TGTGCCAGCAGTTACACAGGGCCCATGAACACTGAAGCTTTCTTT

clone size: once
J gene: TRBJ2-1
V gene: TRBV18
D gene: TRBD2
CDR3 protein: CASSPGLAGYNEQFF
CDR3 DNA: TGTGCCAGCTCTCCGGGTTTAGCGGGGTACAATGAGCAGTTCTTC

clone size: -
J gene: TRBJ1-2
V gene: TRBV5-1
D gene: -
CDR3 protein: CASSLTANYGYTF
CDR3 DNA: TGCGCCAGCAGCTTGACAGCTAACTATGGCTACACCTTC

clone size: -
J gene: TRBJ2-2
V gene: TRBV15
D gene: TRBD1
CDR3 protein: CATSLGQARNTGELFF
CDR3 DNA: TGTGCCACCTCTTTGGGACAGGCCAGGAACACCGGGGAGCTGTTTTTT

clone size: -
J gene: TRBJ2-5
V gene: TRBV5-4
D gene: TRBD2
CDR3 protein: CASSPWTSGTQETQYF
CDR3 DNA: TGTGCCAGCAGCCCGTGGACTAGCGGGACTCAAGAGACCCAGTACTTC

clone size: once
J gene: TRBJ2-1
V gene: TRBV2
D gene: TRBD2
CDR3 protein: CASSEGTSGINEQFF
CDR3 DNA: TGTGCCAGCAGTGAAGGGACTAGCGGAATCAATGAGCAGTTCTTC

clone size: -
J gene: TRBJ1-2
V gene: TRBV28
D gene: TRBD1
CDR3 protein: CASSDGTANYGYTF
CDR3 DNA: TGTGCCAGCAGTGACGGGACAGCTAACTATGGCTACACCTTC

clone size: -
J gene: TRBJ2-2
V gene: TRBV7-9
D gene: -
CDR3 protein: CASSLAIGRGNTGELFF
CDR3 DNA: TGTGCCAGCAGCTTAGCGATCGGCAGGGGAAACACCGGGGAGCTGTTTTTT

clone size: once
J gene: TRBJ1-1
V gene: TRBV4-2
D gene: TRBD1
CDR3 protein: CASSQDPPGTGDPQAFF
CDR3 DNA: TGTGCCAGCAGCCAAGATCCTCCCGGGACAGGGGACCCTCAAGCTTTCTTT

clone size: once
J gene: TRBJ2-7
V gene: TRBV6-1
D gene: TRBD2
CDR3 protein: CASRLAGSGREQYF
CDR3 DNA: TGTGCCAGCAGGTTAGCGGGATCGGGACGCGAGCAGTACTTC

clone size: once
J gene: TRBJ2-7
V gene: TRBV7-9
D gene: -
CDR3 protein: CASSPGLTSYEQYF
CDR3 DNA: TGTGCCAGCAGCCCGGGACTCACCTCCTACGAGCAGTACTTC

clone size: -
J gene: TRBJ2-5
V gene: TRBV12-5
D gene: TRBD2
CDR3 protein: CASGLGRSGGAGETQYF
CDR3 DNA: TGTGCTAGTGGTTTGGGGAGGAGCGGGGGGGCGGGAGAGACCCAGTACTTC

clone size: -
J gene: TRBJ1-5
V gene: TRBV27
D gene: TRBD1
CDR3 protein: CASSPTGGSLILNQPQHF
CDR3 DNA: TGTGCCAGCAGTCCGACAGGGGGCTCCCTTATACTTAATCAGCCCCAGCATTTT

clone size: -
J gene: TRBJ1-6
V gene: TRBV6-6
D gene: TRBD1
CDR3 protein: CASSYEGTGFSPLHF
CDR3 DNA: TGTGCCAGCAGTTACGAAGGGACAGGGTTTTCACCCCTCCACTTT

clone size: -
J gene: TRBJ2-7
V gene: TRBV30
D gene: -
CDR3 protein: CAWSVVSYEQYF
CDR3 DNA: TGTGCCTGGAGTGTCGTTTCGTACGAGCAGTACTTC

clone size: -
J gene: TRBJ1-1
V gene: TRBV6-1
D gene: -
CDR3 protein: CASSEAWPERMNTEAFF
CDR3 DNA: TGTGCCAGCAGTGAAGCCTGGCCAGAAAGAATGAACACTGAAGCTTTCTTT

clone size: -
J gene: TRBJ2-5
V gene: TRBV29-1
D gene: -
CDR3 protein: CSVDGGETQYF
CDR3 DNA: TGCAGCGTTGACGGTGGAGAGACCCAGTACTTC

clone size: -
J gene: TRBJ2-1
V gene: TRBV7-8
D gene: TRBD1
CDR3 protein: CASSLRDRYDNEQFF
CDR3 DNA: TGTGCCAGCAGCTTAAGGGACAGGTACGACAATGAGCAGTTCTTC

clone size: -
J gene: TRBJ1-5
V gene: TRBV4-1
D gene: -
CDR3 protein: CASGMDQPQHF
CDR3 DNA: TGCGCCAGCGGCATGGATCAGCCCCAGCATTTT

clone size: -
J gene: TRBJ2-7
V gene: TRBV19
D gene: -
CDR3 protein: CASSMHSFYEQYF
CDR3 DNA: TGTGCCAGTAGTATGCACTCCTTCTACGAGCAGTACTTC

clone size: -
J gene: TRBJ2-1
V gene: TRBV7-9
D gene: TRBD2
CDR3 protein: CASSFQGLGNNEQFF
CDR3 DNA: TGTGCCAGCAGCTTCCAGGGACTAGGGAACAATGAGCAGTTCTTC

clone size: -
J gene: TRBJ2-7
V gene: TRBV7-2
D gene: TRBD1
CDR3 protein: CASSLEGQGPYEQYF
CDR3 DNA: TGTGCCAGCAGCTTAGAGGGACAGGGGCCTTACGAGCAGTACTTC

clone size: -
J gene: TRBJ2-2
V gene: TRBV4-1
D gene: -
CDR3 protein: CASSQPSRDKNTGELFF
CDR3 DNA: TGCGCCAGCAGCCAACCAAGCCGGGACAAAAACACCGGGGAGCTGTTTTTT

clone size: -
J gene: TRBJ1-5
V gene: TRBV6-1
D gene: -
CDR3 protein: CAAQVVGGRPQHF
CDR3 DNA: TGTGCCGCGCAAGTGGTGGGGGGACGGCCCCAGCATTTT

clone size: -
J gene: TRBJ1-1
V gene: TRBV11-2
D gene: -
CDR3 protein: CASSLDYTTWGAEAFF
CDR3 DNA: TGTGCCAGCAGCTTAGATTATACCACCTGGGGGGCTGAAGCTTTCTTT

clone size: -
J gene: TRBJ2-3
V gene: TRBV19
D gene: TRBD2
CDR3 protein: CASSRTSGRLPGTDTQYF
CDR3 DNA: TGTGCCAGTAGTCGTACTAGCGGGAGACTACCCGGCACAGATACGCAGTATTTT

clone size: -
J gene: TRBJ2-2
V gene: TRBV2
D gene: TRBD1
CDR3 protein: CASSRDSRAGELFF
CDR3 DNA: TGTGCCAGTAGCCGGGACAGCCGAGCCGGGGAGCTGTTTTTT

clone size: -
J gene: TRBJ2-7
V gene: TRBV13
D gene: TRBD2
CDR3 protein: CASSPGTSGGQRYEQYF
CDR3 DNA: TGTGCCAGCAGCCCCGGGACTAGCGGGGGGCAGCGCTACGAGCAGTACTTC

clone size: -
J gene: TRBJ2-7
V gene: TRBV4-1
D gene: -
CDR3 protein: CASSVQGELTYEQYF
CDR3 DNA: TGCGCCAGCAGCGTACAGGGTGAACTGACCTACGAGCAGTACTTC

clone size: -
J gene: TRBJ1-2
V gene: TRBV6-6
D gene: -
CDR3 protein: CASSYSENYGYTF
CDR3 DNA: TGTGCCAGCAGTTACTCGGAGAACTATGGCTACACCTTC

clone size: -
J gene: TRBJ2-3
V gene: TRBV4-1
D gene: -
CDR3 protein: CASSQDNAVSTDTQYF
CDR3 DNA: TGCGCCAGCAGCCAAGATAATGCGGTATCCACAGATACGCAGTATTTT

clone size: -
J gene: TRBJ2-7
V gene: TRBV9
D gene: TRBD2
CDR3 protein: CASSVEAGGHYEQYF
CDR3 DNA: TGTGCCAGCAGCGTAGAAGCGGGGGGGCACTACGAGCAGTACTTC

clone size: once
J gene: TRBJ2-2
V gene: TRBV11-2
D gene: -
CDR3 protein: CASSFNYPNTGELFF
CDR3 DNA: TGTGCCAGCAGCTTTAATTATCCGAACACCGGGGAGCTGTTTTTT

clone size: once
J gene: TRBJ2-3
V gene: TRBV6-1
D gene: -
CDR3 protein: CASSRTFTDTQYF
CDR3 DNA: TGTGCCAGCAGTCGGACATTCACAGATACGCAGTATTTT

clone size: -
J gene: TRBJ2-2
V gene: TRBV27
D gene: TRBD2
CDR3 protein: CASSGSGRVNDPGTGELFF
CDR3 DNA: TGTGCCAGCAGTGGGAGCGGGAGGGTCAATGATCCCGGCACCGGGGAGCTGTTTTTT

clone size: once
J gene: TRBJ2-1
V gene: TRBV25-1
D gene: TRBD1
CDR3 protein: CASSIRTGGEDEQFF
CDR3 DNA: TGTGCCAGCAGTATTAGGACAGGGGGTGAGGATGAGCAGTTCTTC

clone size: -
J gene: TRBJ2-1
V gene: TRBV5-4
D gene: -
CDR3 protein: CASSFGTSNEQFF
CDR3 DNA: TGTGCCAGCAGCTTCGGGACTTCCAATGAGCAGTTCTTC

clone size: few
J gene: TRBJ2-7
V gene: TRBV11-3
D gene: -
CDR3 protein: CASSLDLGQGFEQYF
CDR3 DNA: TGTGCCAGCAGCTTAGATCTGGGGCAGGGATTCGAGCAGTACTTC

clone size: -
J gene: TRBJ2-5
V gene: TRBV7-8
D gene: -
CDR3 protein: CASSLFGESGTQYF
CDR3 DNA: TGTGCCAGCAGCTTATTTGGGGAGAGTGGGACCCAGTACTTC

clone size: -
J gene: TRBJ2-3
V gene: TRBV6-5
D gene: -
CDR3 protein: CASYAGEWGTDTQYF
CDR3 DNA: TGTGCCAGCTATGCAGGGGAATGGGGCACAGATACGCAGTATTTT

clone size: -
J gene: TRBJ2-1
V gene: TRBV25-1
D gene: -
CDR3 protein: CASSGAVYLGEQFF
CDR3 DNA: TGTGCCAGCAGTGGAGCGGTTTATCTCGGTGAGCAGTTCTTC

clone size: -
J gene: TRBJ1-4
V gene: TRBV2
D gene: -
CDR3 protein: CASKRGGYEKLFF
CDR3 DNA: TGTGCCAGCAAGCGGGGGGGATATGAAAAACTGTTTTTT

clone size: -
J gene: TRBJ1-3
V gene: TRBV6-1
D gene: TRBD1
CDR3 protein: CASSVQGAAGNTIYF
CDR3 DNA: TGTGCCAGCAGTGTACAGGGGGCGGCTGGAAACACCATATATTTT

clone size: -
J gene: TRBJ2-5
V gene: TRBV5-1
D gene: TRBD1
CDR3 protein: CASSPDRQQETQYF
CDR3 DNA: TGCGCCAGCAGCCCGGACAGGCAACAAGAGACCCAGTACTTC

clone size: -
J gene: TRBJ1-5
V gene: TRBV9
D gene: -
CDR3 protein: CASSGGLYQPQHF
CDR3 DNA: TGTGCCAGCAGCGGCGGGTTATATCAGCCCCAGCATTTT